The 16 T cell receptor beta chains below all came from one sample that was sequenced in a study of shared clonotypes between healthy human individuals. The data were produced by immunoSEQ multiplex PCR, yet TCRdb's version contains in-frame clones alone and is incomplete. The sample has over a million clones, approximately 96% seen once. Material: naive CD4+ T cells sorted from blood. Specified subset: CD45RA+ positively selected. The receptors originated from a man aged 25 to 45 in good health.

The rearrangement joins TRBV18 to TRBJ1-1; 8 bases align to TRBD1. CDR1 KGHSH and CDR2 LQKENI come from the germline V gene. V shed 5 bases, J shed 5 bases, and the junction held 7 bases outside the gene matches. This CDR3 has 14 residues. The CDR3 loop is CASSTGQGGTEAFF. The CDR3 DNA reads TGTGCCAGCTCAACAGGACAGGGCGGGACTGAAGCTTTCTTT.

This CDR3 reads CASSYSYEQYF. The CDR3 nucleotides read TGTGCCAGTAGTTACAGCTACGAGCAGTACTTC. The rearrangement uses TRBV19 and TRBJ2-7, with D hard to call. In germline, CDR1 is LNHDA, CDR2 SQIVND (reference sequence). V was clipped by 5 bases and J by 3 bases, with 5 bases between them. The CDR3 consists of 11 residues.

The chain couples TRBV28 to TRBJ1-1, with a weak D call TRBD1 (5 bases). Germline V CDR1 and CDR2: MDHEN, SYDVKM. Trimming cost V 0 bases and J 7 bases, with 12 bases left between them. This CDR3 has 14 residues. CDR3 DNA sequence: TGTGCCAGCAGTTTATGGACAGCACCTAGTGAAGCTTTCTTT. It yields the protein CASSLWTAPSEAFF.

Details on this clone: This specimen includes other DNA sequences encoding the same CDR3. The V and J genes are TRBV5-1 and TRBJ2-2; 9 nucleotides agree with TRBD1. Losses at the gene ends were 4 bases for V and 6 bases for J; bases not matched to a gene: 7. The CDR3 spans 15 residues. From germline, CDR1 is SGHRS and CDR2 YFSETQ. The CDR3 DNA is TGCGCCAGCAGCATGACAGGGGGTGGAGCCGGGGAGCTGTTTTTT. Protein: CASSMTGGGAGELFF.

V and J are TRBV27 and TRBJ2-5; perhaps TRBD1 as D (6 bases). The CDR3 length is 15 residues. V lost 7 bases and J 4 bases, leaving 19 bases between the germline ends. Germline V gene data show CDR1 as MNHEY and CDR2 as SMNVEV (reference sequence). CDR3 DNA: TGTGCCAGCACCTCGAAGAGCCAGGGGACAGAGACCCAGTACTTC. Its translation: CASTSKSQGTETQYF.

The rearrangement uses TRBV5-1 and TRBJ1-1; D call uncertain. The CDR3 totals 13 residues. Trimming shortened V by 4 bases and J by 1 base, and 8 bases separated the two germline ends. Germline V gives CDR1 SGHRS, CDR2 YFSETQ. The CDR3 region is CASSTLTNTEAFF. The CDR3 nucleotides read TGCGCCAGCAGCACACTCACGAACACTGAAGCTTTCTTT.

The rearrangement links TRBV28 to TRBJ2-3; 10 bases line up with TRBD2. V dropped 5 bases and J dropped 3; count of bases not matched to a gene: 11. Germline V gives CDR1 MDHEN, CDR2 SYDVKM. The CDR3 loop spans 17 amino acids. The CDR3 protein is CASSLTLPSGRTDTQYF. The CDR3 DNA follows: TGTGCCAGCAGTCTAACTCTGCCTAGCGGGAGAACAGATACGCAGTATTTT.

This clone was detected only once. The CDR3: CSVGPGGASYEQYF. The CDR3 nucleotides are TGCAGCGTCGGCCCGGGGGGGGCCTCCTACGAGCAGTACTTC. The chain is built from TRBV29-1 and TRBJ2-7; TRBD2 matches at 8 bases. V shed 6 bases and J 0 bases; nucleotides not matched to a gene: 7. Germline CDR1 SQVTM, CDR2 ANQGSEA. This CDR3 has 14 residues.

A remark on this clone: A read error may produce the germline difference seen at one junction end. The gene calls are TRBV7-9 and TRBJ1-2; no clear D gene. The germline V gene has CDR1 SEHNR and CDR2 FQNEAQ (reference sequence). The CDR3 loop spans 13 amino acids. The CDR3: CASSLQENAGIPF. As DNA, the CDR3 is TGTGCCAGCAGCTTACAGGAAAACGCAGGCATCCCCTTC.

The chain carries TRBV28 and TRBJ1-5; D might be TRBD1 (6 bases). CDR3 length: 14 residues. V shed 4 bases and J shed 3 bases, with 10 bases lying between them. The germline V gene encodes CDR1 MDHEN and CDR2 SYDVKM. CDR3 DNA sequence: TGTGCCAGCAGTTCGGACAGTCACAATCAGCCCCAGCATTTT. Amino acids: CASSSDSHNQPQHF.

This chain uses TRBV4-1 with TRBJ2-2; 13 positions match TRBD2. J gave up 2 bases and V 4 bases, and 1 base lay outside the gene matches. The V gene's germline CDR1 is MGHRA and CDR2 YSYEKL. There are 16 residues in the CDR3. For the CDR3, the DNA is TGCGCCAGCAGCCCGGGACTAGCGGGAAACACCGGGGAGCTGTTTTTT. Residues: CASSPGLAGNTGELFF.

The rearrangement uses TRBV28 and TRBJ1-2; TRBD1 aligns across 7 bases. Unmatched junction bases numbered 6, after V lost 4 bases and J lost 4 bases. This CDR3 has 14 residues. Germline CDR1 is MDHEN and CDR2 is SYDVKM. The CDR3 nucleotides read TGTGCCAGCAGTTCTCCGGGACAGTTCTATGGCTACACCTTC. Its protein is CASSSPGQFYGYTF.

This clone has just one count. This sequence joins TRBV21-1 and TRBJ2-1; the D call of TRBD2 is as the table states it, not checked on the DNA. TRBV21-1 is classified as a pseudogene. The CDR3 contains 16 residues. The chain's CDR3 is CASSSSGRAPYNEQFF. CDR3 DNA sequence: TGTGCCAGCAGCAGTAGCGGGAGGGCCCCCTACAATGAGCAGTTCTTC.

The CDR3 DNA reads TGTGCCAGCAGCTACCCGTACGGCCAAGACACTGAAGCTTTCTTT. The encoded protein is CASSYPYGQDTEAFF. This chain links TRBV7-6 with TRBJ1-1, with D unresolved. V was cut by 4 bases and J by 3 bases, with 15 bases left in between. CDR3 length: 15 residues. Germline loops: CDR1 SGHVS, CDR2 FNYEAQ.

This chain uses TRBV5-1 with TRBJ2-2; 11 bases agree with TRBD1. Per the germline V gene, CDR1 is SGHRS and CDR2 is YFSETQ. The CDR3 totals 15 residues. With V trimmed by 4 bases and J by 4 bases, 3 bases remained unmatched. The CDR3 reads CASSEGQGVTGELFF. The CDR3 DNA reads TGCGCCAGCAGCGAGGGACAGGGGGTCACCGGGGAGCTGTTTTTT.

A word on this clone: The junction and the germline gene differ at one end; a read error may be behind it. The chain is built from TRBV5-1 and TRBJ2-7, with D possibly being TRBD1 (6 bases). The CDR3 is 13 residues long. Germline CDR1 SGHRS, CDR2 YFSETQ. The CDR3: CASSLEGVQGVNF. The DNA of the CDR3 is TGCGCCAGCAGCTTGGAGGGGGTACAGGGCGTGAACTTC.